This paragraph reports one T cell receptor (beta chain). Its specificity is unknown. This CDR3 contains 12 residues. Germline V gene sequence: CDR1 KGHSH, CDR2 LQKENI. Between the trimmed V and J ends, which lost 3 bases and 2 bases, there was a span of 5 bases. The data derive from a study of PD-L1 blockade in urothelial cancer. Study-wide results and caveats: Those with durable benefit had larger increases in tumor-associated blood clones at 3 weeks.

Assay used: immunoSEQ multiplex PCR; TCRdb lists only in-frame clones, some missing. Of under 40,000 clones in the sample, 85% to 90% were seen once. This TCR derives from a man in his fifties or sixties with urothelial cancer. V usage is TRBV18 and J usage is TRBJ2-7; a weak D match, TRBD2 (5 bases). Material: PBMCs, obtained around atezolizumab (anti-PD-L1) treatment. The CDR3 bases are TGTGCCAGCTCACCCGGGACCTACGAGCAGTACTTC. This encodes CASSPGTYEQYF. Filled out from reference TRBV18 and TRBJ2-7, the complete variable domain reads NAGVMQNPRHLVRRRGQEARLRCSPMKGHSHVYWYRQLPEEGLKFMVYLQKENIIDESGMPKERFSAEFPKEGPSILRIQQVVRGDSAAYFCASSPGTYEQYFGPGTRLTVT.